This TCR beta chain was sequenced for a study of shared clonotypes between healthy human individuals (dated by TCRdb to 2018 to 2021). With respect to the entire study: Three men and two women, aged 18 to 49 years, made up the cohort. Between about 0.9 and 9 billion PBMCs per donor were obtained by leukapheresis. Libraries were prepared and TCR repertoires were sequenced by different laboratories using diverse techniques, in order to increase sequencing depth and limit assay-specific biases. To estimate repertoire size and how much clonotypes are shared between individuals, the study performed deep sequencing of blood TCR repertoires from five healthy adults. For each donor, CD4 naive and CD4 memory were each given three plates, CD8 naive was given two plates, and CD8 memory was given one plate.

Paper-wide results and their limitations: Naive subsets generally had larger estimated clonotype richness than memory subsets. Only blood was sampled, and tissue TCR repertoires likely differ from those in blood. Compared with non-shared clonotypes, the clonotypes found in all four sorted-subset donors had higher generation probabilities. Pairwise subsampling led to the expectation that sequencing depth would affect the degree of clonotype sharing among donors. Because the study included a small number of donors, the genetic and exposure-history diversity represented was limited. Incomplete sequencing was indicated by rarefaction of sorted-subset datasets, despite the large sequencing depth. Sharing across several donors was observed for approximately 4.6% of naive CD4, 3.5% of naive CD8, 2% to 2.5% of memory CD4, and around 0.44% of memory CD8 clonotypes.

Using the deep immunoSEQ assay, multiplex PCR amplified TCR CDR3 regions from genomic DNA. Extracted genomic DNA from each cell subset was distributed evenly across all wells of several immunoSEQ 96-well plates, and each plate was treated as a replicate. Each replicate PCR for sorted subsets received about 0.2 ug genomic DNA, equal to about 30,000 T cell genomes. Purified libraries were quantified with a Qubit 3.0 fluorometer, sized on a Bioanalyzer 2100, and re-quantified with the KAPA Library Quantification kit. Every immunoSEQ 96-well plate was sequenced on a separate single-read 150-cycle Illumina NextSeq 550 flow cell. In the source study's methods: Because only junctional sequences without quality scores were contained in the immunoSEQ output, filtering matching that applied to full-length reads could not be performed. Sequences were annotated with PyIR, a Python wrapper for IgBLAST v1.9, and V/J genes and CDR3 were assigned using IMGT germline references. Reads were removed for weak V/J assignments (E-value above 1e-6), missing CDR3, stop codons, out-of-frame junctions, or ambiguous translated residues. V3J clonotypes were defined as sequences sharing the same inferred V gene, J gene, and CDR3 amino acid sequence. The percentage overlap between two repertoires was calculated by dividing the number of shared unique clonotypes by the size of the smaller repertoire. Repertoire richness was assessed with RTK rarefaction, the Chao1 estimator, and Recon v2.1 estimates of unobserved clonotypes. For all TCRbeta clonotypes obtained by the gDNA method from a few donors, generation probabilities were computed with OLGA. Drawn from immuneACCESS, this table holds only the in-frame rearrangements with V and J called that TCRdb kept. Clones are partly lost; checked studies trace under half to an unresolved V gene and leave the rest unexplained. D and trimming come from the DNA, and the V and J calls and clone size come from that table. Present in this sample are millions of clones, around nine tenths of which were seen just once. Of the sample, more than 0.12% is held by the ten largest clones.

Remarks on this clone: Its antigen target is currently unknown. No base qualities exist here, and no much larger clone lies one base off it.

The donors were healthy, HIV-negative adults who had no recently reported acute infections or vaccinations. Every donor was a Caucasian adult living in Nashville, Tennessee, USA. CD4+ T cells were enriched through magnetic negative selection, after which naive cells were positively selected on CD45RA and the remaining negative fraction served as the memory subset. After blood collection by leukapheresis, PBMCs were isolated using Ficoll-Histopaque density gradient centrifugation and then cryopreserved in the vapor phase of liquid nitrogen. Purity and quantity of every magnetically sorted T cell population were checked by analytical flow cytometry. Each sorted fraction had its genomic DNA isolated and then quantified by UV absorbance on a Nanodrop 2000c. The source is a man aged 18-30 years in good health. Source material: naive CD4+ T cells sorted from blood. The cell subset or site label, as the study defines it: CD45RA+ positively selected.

CDR3 loop: CASVRPGLSSYEQYF. Read as DNA, the sequence is TGTGCCAGCGTAAGACCGGGACTGAGCTCCTACGAGCAGTACTTC. Recombination connected TRBV2 to TRBJ2-7; TRBD2 might be the D gene, on 6 matching bases. Trimming removed 8 bases from V and 0 bases from J, leaving 17 bases between the germline ends. For CDR1 and CDR2, the germline V gene lists SNHLY and FYNNEI. The CDR3 spans 15 residues, from the cysteine through the phenylalanine. Of all the DNA, just the CDR3 is kept, 45 bases in frame from base 1.